The next 23 T cell receptor beta chains were all read from a single sample in a study of blood T cells in healthy people across ages. A sample-barcoded 5' primer and a J-beta primer mix were used in a second PCR of roughly 7 to 11 cycles. Via MiXCR, TCRdb re-called the 5' RACE reads, giving one row per CDR3 protein. The profile shows just over 800,000 distinct CDR3 sequences, about 62% of them singletons. Sequencing was performed on blood. The source is a man aged 30 to 45 in good health.

This chain connects TRBV20-1 to TRBJ1-2; D gene uncertain. The CDR3 is 10 amino acids. Between the trimmed V and J ends, which lost 3 bases and 12 bases, there was a span of 11 bases. Germline V lookup: CDR1 DFQATT, CDR2 SNEGSKA (reference sequence). The CDR3 bases are TGCAGTGCTAGCCTCAGCGGAGACACCTTC. Its translation: CSASLSGDTF.

The chain links TRBV7-9 to TRBJ2-5; D gene unclear. CDR1 and CDR2 from the germline V gene are SEHNR and FQNEAQ (reference sequence). CDR3 length equals 15 residues. The V and J ends lost 4 bases and 5 bases respectively, with 17 bases between them. Here the CDR3 DNA reads TGTGCCAGCAGCTCACTGGGCTCGTTTGCGGAGACCCAGTACTTC. Its protein product is CASSSLGSFAETQYF.

This clonotype was seen once. This chain uses TRBV9 with TRBJ2-1, with D possibly being TRBD2 (5 bases). Trimming took off 1 base at V and 7 bases at J, with 15 bases between the two ends. Germline CDR1 reads SGDLS; CDR2 reads YYNGEE. This CDR3 contains 15 residues. The CDR3 DNA follows: TGTGCCAGCAGCGTAACTGGGGTACTAGAAAATGAGCAGTTCTTC. The encoded protein is CASSVTGVLENEQFF.

The V call is TRBV29-1, the J call TRBJ2-2; D is unclear. CDR1 and CDR2 (germline): SQVTM, ANQGSEA. The CDR3 has 14 residues. V was trimmed by 4 bases and J by 0 bases, leaving 9 bases between them. The CDR3 nucleotides are TGCAGCGTTGTGTCGCAGTCGAACACCGGGGAGCTGTTTTTT. Translating it yields CSVVSQSNTGELFF.

The chain couples TRBV21-1 to TRBJ2-3; TRBD2, as called in the table, went unchecked against the DNA. TRBV21-1 is flagged as a pseudogene. CDR3 length equals 16 residues. The chain's CDR3 is CASSKPAGPPTDTQYF. The CDR3 DNA follows: TGTGCCAGCAGCAAACCCGCAGGGCCCCCCACAGATACGCAGTATTTT.

This chain connects TRBV4-3 to TRBJ1-4; D might be TRBD1 (5 bases). Per the germline V gene, CDR1 is LGHNA and CDR2 is YSLEER. Trimming shortened V by 0 bases and J by 4 bases, and 6 bases separated the two germline ends. CDR3 size: 14 residues. The CDR3 bases are TGCGCCAGCAGCCAAGAGGGGGTTAATGAAAAACTGTTTTTT. This encodes CASSQEGVNEKLFF.

The CDR3 spells CASSPPGGAGANVLTF. The CDR3 DNA is TGTGCCAGCAGTCCCCCTGGGGGGGCTGGGGCCAACGTCCTGACTTTC. The chain joins TRBV25-1 to TRBJ2-6, with TRBD2 matching over 7 bases. V shed 5 bases, J shed 2 bases, and the junction held 6 bases outside the gene matches. CDR3 length: 16 amino acids. The V gene's germline CDR1 is MGHDK and CDR2 SYGVNS.

The chain carries TRBV6-1 and TRBJ2-7; TRBD1 aligns across 9 bases. This CDR3 comprises 14 residues. V gave up 4 bases and J gave up 1 base; unmatched junction bases: 2. Looked up from germline, CDR1 is MNHNS and CDR2 is SASEGT. CDR3 protein: CASSGDRASYEQYF. CDR3 coding DNA: TGTGCCAGCAGTGGGGACAGGGCATCCTACGAGCAGTACTTC.

The chain links TRBV28 to TRBJ1-2; unclear D gene. Looked up from germline, CDR1 is MDHEN and CDR2 is SYDVKM. CDR3 length equals 12 residues. Trimming shortened V by 6 bases and J by 5 bases, and 10 bases separated the two germline ends. CDR3 in DNA: TGTGCCAGCAGCGAGCTCCAGTATGGCTACACCTTC. Its protein is CASSELQYGYTF.

This chain uses TRBV10-3 with TRBJ2-7; D is uncertain. Germline loops: CDR1 ENHRY, CDR2 SYGVKD. The CDR3 is made up of 14 amino acids. V was pared by 6 bases and J by 1 base, with 13 bases between. This CDR3 is CAIRGIEVSYEQYF. CDR3 coding DNA: TGTGCCATCAGGGGGATTGAAGTTTCCTACGAGCAGTACTTC.

This clonotype was observed a handful of times. The V call is TRBV25-1, the J call TRBJ2-7; D is ambiguous. Trimming left V 5 bases short and J 3 bases short, with 14 bases between. CDR1 MGHDK and CDR2 SYGVNS come from the germline V gene. The CDR3 loop spans 14 amino acids. CDR3 in DNA: TGTGCCAGCAGTCTAGGTAATACCATCTACGAGCAGTACTTC. Protein product: CASSLGNTIYEQYF.

The genes are TRBV6-7 and TRBJ2-5, with 7 bases identical to TRBD2. TRBV6-7 is filed as an ORF, its function uncertain. The CDR3 runs to 15 residues. The V segment lost 4 bases and the J segment 4 bases; nucleotides outside the gene matches: 9. CDR3 coding DNA: TGTGCCAGCAGTTGCTCGGGGAGGGTGAGAGAGACCCAGTACTTC. Translated: CASSCSGRVRETQYF.

This clonotype was seen many times. This rearrangement joins TRBV2 to TRBJ2-5; a weak D match, TRBD1 (6 bases). CDR3 length: 13 amino acids. CDR1 is SNHLY, CDR2 FYNNEI, per germline. The ends were cut back, 4 bases at V and 2 bases at J, with 8 bases in the middle. CDR3 amino acids: CASSGTVQETQYF. For the CDR3, the DNA is TGTGCCAGCAGTGGGACAGTACAAGAGACCCAGTACTTC.

The genes are TRBV7-2 and TRBJ1-2; no clear D gene. Trimming left V 1 base short and J 1 base short, with 7 bases between. This CDR3 has 14 residues. CDR1 SGHTA and CDR2 FQGNSA come from the germline V gene. CDR3 loop: CASSLGSHNYGYTF. In DNA, the CDR3 is TGTGCCAGCAGCTTAGGTAGCCATAACTATGGCTACACCTTC.

Comment on this clonotype: At one end the junction does not follow the germline gene, possibly because of a read error. This rearrangement joins TRBV4-3 to TRBJ2-5; weak D call: TRBD2 (5 bases). There are 16 residues in the CDR3. The germline CDR1 and CDR2 sequences are LGHNA and YSLEER. The CDR3 nucleotides read TGCGCCAGCGGCCAAGATATTAGAGGGCGCCAAGAGACCCAGTACTTC. It encodes CASGQDIRGRQETQYF.

This chain joins TRBV4-2 and TRBJ2-4; TRBD2 might be the D (7 bases). The J call may be faulty, since TRBJ2-7 better matches the DNA end. CDR1 LGHNA and CDR2 YNFKEQ come from the germline V gene. The length of the CDR3 is 17 residues. DNA for the CDR3: TGTGCCAGCAGCCAAGATTGGGGGGGGGCCGAATCCTACGAGCAGTACTTC. It encodes CASSQDWGGAESYEQYF.

This clonotype was counted only a few times. Relative to the germline gene, one junction end is altered; a read error may explain this. The chain employs TRBV6-2 or TRBV6-3 and TRBJ2-1; 13 bases align to TRBD2. Germline values: CDR1 MNHEY, CDR2 SVGEGT. The CDR3 loop spans 19 amino acids. The CDR3 nucleotides read TGTGCCAGCATCGACCCGGGACTAGCGGGGATGAGCTCCTATAATGAGCAGTTCTTC. Encoded protein: CASIDPGLAGMSSYNEQFF.

The chain uses TRBV7-6 and TRBJ1-1, with 7 bases that match TRBD1. CDR1 and CDR2 from the germline V gene are SGHVS and FNYEAQ. This CDR3 has 12 residues. V lost 5 bases to trimming and J lost 8 bases; unmatched junction nucleotides: 5. CDR3 sequence reads: CASSLQGGEAFF. The CDR3, as DNA: TGTGCCAGCAGCCTGCAAGGGGGCGAAGCTTTCTTT. The full variable domain, rest sourced from reference TRBV7-6 and TRBJ1-1, is GAGVSQSPRYKVTKRGQDVALRCDPISGHVSLYWYRQALGQGPEFLTYFNYEAQQDKSGLPNDRFSAERPEGSISTLTIQRTEQRDSAMYRCASSLQGGEAFFGQGTRLTVV.

V usage is TRBV2 and J usage is TRBJ2-7; D gene unclear. The end of the DNA is better explained by TRBJ2-4, so the J call may be wrong. CDR3 size: 14 residues. CDR1 is SNHLY, CDR2 FYNNEI, per germline. CDR3 in DNA: TGTGCCAGCAGTGAAAGGACGATAAAAAACATTCAGTACTTC. Amino acid sequence: CASSERTIKNIQYF.

Only one count was recorded for this clonotype. V and J are TRBV13 and TRBJ2-1; TRBD2 aligns across 10 bases. After removal of 5 bases from V and 3 bases from J, the junction contained 10 bases not matched to a gene. Germline lookup yields CDR1 PRHDT and CDR2 FYEKMQ (reference sequence). The CDR3 covers 17 residues. In nucleotides, the CDR3 is TGTGCCAGCAGCCCCGGGACGGGACTAGCGTTCTACAATGAGCAGTTCTTC. Translated, it gives CASSPGTGLAFYNEQFF.

The gene calls are TRBV6-5 and TRBJ2-4, with 10 positions matching TRBD1. The CDR3 has 15 residues. CDR1 MNHEY and CDR2 SVGAGI come from the germline V gene. The junction had 15 bases not matched to a gene; V was cut back by 6 bases and J by 13 bases. CDR3 coding DNA: TGTGCCAGCAGCCAGGGACAGGGGATACCCTTTGAGCAGTACTTC. Translated, it gives CASSQGQGIPFEQYF.

A few counts support this clonotype. The V and J genes are TRBV9 and TRBJ2-1, with a possible D match to TRBD1 (5 bases). This CDR3 region has 15 residues. Looked up from germline, CDR1 is SGDLS and CDR2 is YYNGEE. Trimming cost V 3 bases and J 3 bases, with 13 bases left between them. The CDR3 loop is CASSDRLDNYNEQFF. In nucleotides, the CDR3 is TGTGCCAGCAGCGACAGGCTGGACAACTACAATGAGCAGTTCTTC.

The chain couples TRBV4-3 to TRBJ2-3, with D perhaps matching TRBD2 (7 bases). V lost 4 bases, J lost 2 bases, and 19 bases lay in between. The CDR3 extends over 17 amino acids. Germline values: CDR1 LGHNA, CDR2 YSLEER. The CDR3 is CASSPHDGGPNTDTQYF. CDR3 DNA sequence: TGCGCCAGCAGCCCCCACGACGGGGGGCCTAACACAGATACGCAGTATTTT.